This section outlines one T cell receptor beta chain sequence together with its context. The antigen is unknown. This sample is drawn from a study of vaccination and CD4 T cells after COVID-19. Sequenced with the Oncomine TCR Beta short-read assay was DNA taken from cultured CD4+ T cells. Using its own MiXCR run on the PCR reads, TCRdb lists one record per CDR3 protein. Of some 15,000 distinct CDR3 sequences listed, roughly 77% are singletons. There are 15 residues in the CDR3. Germline V gene data show CDR1 as MDHEN and CDR2 as SYDVKM. Trimming removed 3 bases from V and 1 base from J, with 12 bases in between. Treatment of the sample: roughly ten-day PBMC culture with coronavirus spike peptide pools or control peptides (ViraFEST assay).

The chain carries TRBV28 and TRBJ1-1; no reliable D call. The sequencing input was CD4+ T cells from blood, cultured in vitro. The sequence derives from a human donor who had recovered from COVID-19. CDR3 nucleotides: TGTGCCAGCAGTTTGGGAGGTAAGGGGAACACTGAAGCTTTCTTT. Translated: CASSLGGKGNTEAFF.